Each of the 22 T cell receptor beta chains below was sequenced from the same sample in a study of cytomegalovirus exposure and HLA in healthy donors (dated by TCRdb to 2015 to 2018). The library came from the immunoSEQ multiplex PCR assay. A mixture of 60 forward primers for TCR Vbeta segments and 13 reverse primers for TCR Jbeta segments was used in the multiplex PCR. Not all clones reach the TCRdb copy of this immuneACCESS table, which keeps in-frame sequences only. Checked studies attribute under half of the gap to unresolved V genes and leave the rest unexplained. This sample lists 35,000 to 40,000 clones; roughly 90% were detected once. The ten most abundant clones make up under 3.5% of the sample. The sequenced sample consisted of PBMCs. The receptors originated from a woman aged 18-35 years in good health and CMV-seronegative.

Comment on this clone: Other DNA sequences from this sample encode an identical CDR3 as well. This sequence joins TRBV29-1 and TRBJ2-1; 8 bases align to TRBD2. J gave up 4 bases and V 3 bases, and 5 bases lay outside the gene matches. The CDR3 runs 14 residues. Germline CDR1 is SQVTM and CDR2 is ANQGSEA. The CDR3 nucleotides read TGCAGCGTTGAGACTAGCGAGATTTACAATGAGCAGTTCTTC. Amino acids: CSVETSEIYNEQFF.

The CDR3 reads CASSLDGNNEQFF. The DNA for the CDR3 is TGTGCCAGCAGCTTGGACGGGAACAATGAGCAGTTCTTC. The rearrangement links TRBV7-8 to TRBJ2-1; the D gene is possibly TRBD2 (5 bases). The CDR3 sequence is 13 residues long. The germline V gene encodes CDR1 SGHVS and CDR2 FQNEAQ. V gave up 3 bases and J gave up 5 bases, with 8 bases separating them. The full variable domain, rest sourced from reference TRBV7-8 and TRBJ2-1, is GAGVSQSPRYKVAKRGQDVALRCDPISGHVSLFWYQQALGQGPEFLTYFQNEAQLDKSGLPSDRFFAERPEGSVSTLKIQRTQQEDSAVYLCASSLDGNNEQFFGPGTRLTVL.

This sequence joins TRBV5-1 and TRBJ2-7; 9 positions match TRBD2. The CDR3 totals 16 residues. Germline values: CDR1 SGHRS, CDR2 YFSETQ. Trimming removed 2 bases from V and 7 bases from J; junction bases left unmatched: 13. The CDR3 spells CASSFTLLAGEGEQYF. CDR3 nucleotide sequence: TGCGCCAGCAGCTTTACGCTGTTAGCGGGAGAGGGGGAGCAGTACTTC.

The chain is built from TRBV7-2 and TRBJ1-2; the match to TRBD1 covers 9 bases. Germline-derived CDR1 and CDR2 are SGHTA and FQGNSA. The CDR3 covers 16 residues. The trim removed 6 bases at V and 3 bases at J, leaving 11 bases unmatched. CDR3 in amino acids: CASRAGTGKGDYGYTF. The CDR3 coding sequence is TGTGCCAGCAGAGCAGGGACAGGGAAAGGGGACTATGGCTACACCTTC. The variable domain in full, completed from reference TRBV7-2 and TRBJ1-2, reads GAGVSQSPSNKVTEKGKDVELRCDPISGHTALYWYRQSLGQGLEFLIYFQGNSAPDKSGLPSDRFSAERTGGSVSTLTIQRTQQEDSAVYLCASRAGTGKGDYGYTFGSGTRLTVV.

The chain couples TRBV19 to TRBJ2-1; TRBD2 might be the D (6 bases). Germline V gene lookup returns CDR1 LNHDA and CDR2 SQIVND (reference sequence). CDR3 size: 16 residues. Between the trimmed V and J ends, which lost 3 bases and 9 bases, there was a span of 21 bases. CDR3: CASSIKVGLAHLEQFF. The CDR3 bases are TGTGCCAGTAGTATTAAGGTGGGCCTAGCGCACCTTGAGCAGTTCTTC. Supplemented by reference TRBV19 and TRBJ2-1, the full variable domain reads DGGITQSPKYLFRKEGQNVTLSCEQNLNHDAMYWYRQDPGQGLRLIYYSQIVNDFQKGDIAEGYSVSREKKESFPLTVTSAQKNPTAFYLCASSIKVGLAHLEQFFGPGTRLTVL.

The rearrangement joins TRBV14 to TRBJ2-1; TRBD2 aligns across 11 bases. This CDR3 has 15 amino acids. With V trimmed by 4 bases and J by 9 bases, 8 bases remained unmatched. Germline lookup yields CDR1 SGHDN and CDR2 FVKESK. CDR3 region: CASSPSSGRRVEQFF. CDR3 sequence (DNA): TGTGCCAGCAGCCCTTCTAGCGGGAGGAGGGTTGAGCAGTTCTTC.

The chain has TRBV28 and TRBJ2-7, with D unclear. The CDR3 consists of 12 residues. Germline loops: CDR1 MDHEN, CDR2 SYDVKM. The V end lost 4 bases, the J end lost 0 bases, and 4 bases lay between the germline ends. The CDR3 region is CASSSYSYEQYF. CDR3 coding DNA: TGTGCCAGCAGTTCCTACTCCTACGAGCAGTACTTC.

CDR3 coding DNA: TGTGCCATCAGTGTCACTCTAGCAACCATGGGGAACTACGAGCAGTACTTC. This sequence encodes CAISVTLATMGNYEQYF. The rearrangement joins TRBV10-3 to TRBJ2-7; a possible D gene is TRBD2 (5 bases). The CDR3 covers 17 residues. Germline loops: CDR1 ENHRY, CDR2 SYGVKD. Trimming cost V 4 bases and J 3 bases, with 22 bases left between them.

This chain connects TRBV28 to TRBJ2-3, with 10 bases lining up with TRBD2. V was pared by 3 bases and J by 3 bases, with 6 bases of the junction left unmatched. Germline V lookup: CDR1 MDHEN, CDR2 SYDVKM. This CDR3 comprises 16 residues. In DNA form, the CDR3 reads TGTGCCAGCAGTTTCTTGACTAGCGGGCGGACAGATACGCAGTATTTT. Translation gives CASSFLTSGRTDTQYF.

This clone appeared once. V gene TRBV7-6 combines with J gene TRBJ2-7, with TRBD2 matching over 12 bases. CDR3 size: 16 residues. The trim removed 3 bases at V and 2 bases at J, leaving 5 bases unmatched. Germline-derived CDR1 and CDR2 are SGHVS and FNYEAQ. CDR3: CASSLVASGRAYEQYF. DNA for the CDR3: TGTGCCAGCAGCTTGGTGGCTAGCGGGAGGGCCTACGAGCAGTACTTC.

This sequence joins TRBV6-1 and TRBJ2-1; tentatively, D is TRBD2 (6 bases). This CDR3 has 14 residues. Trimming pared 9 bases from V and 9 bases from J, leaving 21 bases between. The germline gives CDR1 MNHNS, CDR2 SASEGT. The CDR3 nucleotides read TGTGCCAGTCGCGGGGCTTTCCCCGGTGGTGAGCAGTTCTTC. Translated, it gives CASRGAFPGGEQFF.

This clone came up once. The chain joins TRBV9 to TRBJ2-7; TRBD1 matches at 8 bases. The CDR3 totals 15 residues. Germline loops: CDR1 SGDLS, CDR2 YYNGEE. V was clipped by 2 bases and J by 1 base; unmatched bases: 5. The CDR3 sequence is CASSVGTGASYEQYF. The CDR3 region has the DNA TGTGCCAGCAGCGTCGGGACAGGCGCTTCCTACGAGCAGTACTTC.

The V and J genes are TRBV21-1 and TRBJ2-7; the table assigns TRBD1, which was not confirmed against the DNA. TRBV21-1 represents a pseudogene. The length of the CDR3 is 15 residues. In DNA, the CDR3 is TGTGCCAGCAGCAAGGCCTGGACAGGGACCTACGAGCAGTACTTC. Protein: CASSKAWTGTYEQYF.

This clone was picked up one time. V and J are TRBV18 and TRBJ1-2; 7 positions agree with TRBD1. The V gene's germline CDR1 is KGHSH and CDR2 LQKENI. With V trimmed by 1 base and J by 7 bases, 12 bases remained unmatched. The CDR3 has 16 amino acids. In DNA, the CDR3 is TGTGCCAGCTCACCACGCCAGACGACAGGGCCGCTTGGCTACACCTTC. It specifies CASSPRQTTGPLGYTF.

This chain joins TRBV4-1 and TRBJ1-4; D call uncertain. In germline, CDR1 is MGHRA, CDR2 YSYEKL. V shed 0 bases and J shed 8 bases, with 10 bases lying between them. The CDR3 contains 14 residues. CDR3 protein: CASSQEGFGEKLFF. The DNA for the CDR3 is TGCGCCAGCAGCCAAGAGGGCTTTGGAGAAAAACTGTTTTTT.

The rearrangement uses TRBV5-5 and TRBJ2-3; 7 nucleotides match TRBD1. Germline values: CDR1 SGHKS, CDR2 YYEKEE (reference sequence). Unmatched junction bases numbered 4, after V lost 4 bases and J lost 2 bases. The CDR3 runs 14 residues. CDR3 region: CASSKGQATDTQYF. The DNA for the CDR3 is TGTGCCAGCAGCAAAGGACAGGCCACAGATACGCAGTATTTT.

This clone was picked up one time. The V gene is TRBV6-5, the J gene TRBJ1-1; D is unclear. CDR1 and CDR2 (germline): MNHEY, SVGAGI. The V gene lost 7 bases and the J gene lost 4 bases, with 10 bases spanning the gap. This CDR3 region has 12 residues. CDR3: CASTSGFTEAFF. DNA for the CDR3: TGTGCCAGCACTTCGGGGTTCACTGAAGCTTTCTTT.

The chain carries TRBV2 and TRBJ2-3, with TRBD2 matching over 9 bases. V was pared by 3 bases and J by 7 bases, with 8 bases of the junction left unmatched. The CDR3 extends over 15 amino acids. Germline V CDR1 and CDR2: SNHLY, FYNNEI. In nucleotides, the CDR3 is TGTGCCAGCAGTGACATAGCGGGAGAACGGAATACGCAGTATTTT. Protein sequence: CASSDIAGERNTQYF.

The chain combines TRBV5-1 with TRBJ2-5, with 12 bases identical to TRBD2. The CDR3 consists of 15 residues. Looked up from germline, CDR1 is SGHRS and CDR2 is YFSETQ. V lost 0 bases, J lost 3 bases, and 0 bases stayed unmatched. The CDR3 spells CASSLGLAGEETQYF. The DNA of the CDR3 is TGCGCCAGCAGCTTGGGACTAGCGGGAGAAGAGACCCAGTACTTC.

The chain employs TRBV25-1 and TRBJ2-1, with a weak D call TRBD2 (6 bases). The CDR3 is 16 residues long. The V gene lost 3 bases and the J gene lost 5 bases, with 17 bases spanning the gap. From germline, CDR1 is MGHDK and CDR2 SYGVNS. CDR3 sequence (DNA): TGTGCCAGCAGTGATTGGAGACTAGGAATAAACAATGAGCAGTTCTTC. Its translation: CASSDWRLGINNEQFF.

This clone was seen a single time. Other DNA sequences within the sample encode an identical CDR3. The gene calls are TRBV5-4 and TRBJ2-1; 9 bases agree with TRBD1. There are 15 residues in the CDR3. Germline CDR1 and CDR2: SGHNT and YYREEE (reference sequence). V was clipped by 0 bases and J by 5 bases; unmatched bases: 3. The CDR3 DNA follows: TGTGCCAGCAGCTTGGCAGGGACAGGGAACAATGAGCAGTTCTTC. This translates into CASSLAGTGNNEQFF.

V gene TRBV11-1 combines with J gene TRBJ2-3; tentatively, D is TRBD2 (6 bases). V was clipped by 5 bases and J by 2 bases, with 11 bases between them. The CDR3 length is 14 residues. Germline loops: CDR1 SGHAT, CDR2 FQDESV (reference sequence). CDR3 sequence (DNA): TGTGCCAGCAGCCGGGGCGGGGACACAGATACGCAGTATTTT. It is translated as CASSRGGDTDTQYF. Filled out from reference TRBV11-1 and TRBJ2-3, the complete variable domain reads EAEVAQSPRYKITEKSQAVAFWCDPISGHATLYWYRQILGQGPELLVQFQDESVVDDSQLPKDRFSAERLKGVDSTLKIQPAELGDSAMYLCASSRGGDTDTQYFGPGTRLTVL.